This passage covers 10 T cell receptor beta chains from one sample sequenced in a study of regulatory T cells in long-lasting Graves disease. Time point noted: newly diagnosed GD, antithyroid drugs for less than 3 months. PBMC-derived RNA was used for the TCR library. CDR3-region Arm-PCR and iRepertoire HTBI primers produced the TCR beta libraries. From the multiplex PCR reads, TCRdb called clonotypes with MiXCR, one entry per CDR3 protein. This sample has 680,000 or so distinct CDR3 sequences, with roughly 15% found just once. The same sample was also used in a study of T cells in Graves' hyperthyroidism and ophthalmopathy.

The sample in question was peripheral blood mononuclear cells (PBMCs), obtained at new diagnosis, from a patient treated with antithyroid drugs. Source of these receptors: a woman aged 25-40 years with Graves disease.

The V call is TRBV18, the J call TRBJ1-1; D is perhaps TRBD1 (6 bases). This CDR3 is built from 15 residues. Germline CDR1 reads KGHSH; CDR2 reads LQKENI. Trimming stripped 5 bases from V and 1 base from J, with 14 bases between. The DNA of the CDR3 is TGTGCCAGCTCAACCGGGGGGGGCTCGAACACTGAAGCTTTCTTT. Encoded protein: CASSTGGGSNTEAFF.

This clonotype was seen repeatedly, ten times or more. V gene TRBV5-1 combines with J gene TRBJ2-1; D is possibly TRBD1 or TRBD2 (7 bases each). CDR3 length: 15 amino acids. Germline-derived CDR1 and CDR2 are SGHRS and YFSETQ. V lost 2 bases and J 6 bases, leaving 15 bases between the germline ends. CDR3: CASSFRGGLGNEQFF. The CDR3, as DNA: TGCGCCAGCAGCTTCAGGGGGGGTCTCGGCAATGAGCAGTTCTTC.

Many counts were recorded for this clonotype. The V call is TRBV7-2, the J call TRBJ2-7; D possibly matches TRBD1 or TRBD2 (5 bases each). Between the trimmed V and J ends, which lost 4 bases and 3 bases, there was a span of 25 bases. The germline V gene has CDR1 SGHTA and CDR2 FQGNSA. This CDR3 region has 18 residues. CDR3: CASSSLYGPGRRDYEQYF. CDR3 bases: TGTGCCAGCAGCTCCCTCTACGGACCGGGACGCAGGGACTACGAGCAGTACTTC.

The J gene is TRBJ1-2, the V gene TRBV6-1; D is unresolved. This CDR3 is built from 13 residues. CDR1 is MNHNS, CDR2 SASEGT, per germline. Trimming pared 7 bases from V and 1 base from J, leaving 10 bases between. CDR3 residues: CASKRDLNYGYTF. CDR3 nucleotides: TGTGCCAGCAAGAGAGACCTTAACTATGGCTACACCTTC.

This clonotype was observed a handful of times. This chain joins TRBV30 and TRBJ2-3; D gene unclear. Looked up from germline, CDR1 is GTSNPN and CDR2 is SVGIG (reference sequence). Trimming shortened V by 4 bases and J by 5 bases, and 16 bases separated the two germline ends. This CDR3 spans 14 amino acids. The CDR3, as DNA: TGTGCCTGGACCCTCGGTGAATTGGGAGATACGCAGTATTTT. Translated: CAWTLGELGDTQYF.

As for this clonotype: This could be a read error, since a much larger clone is one nucleotide away. The chain combines TRBV19 with TRBJ1-1; D gene ambiguous. The V end lost 4 bases, the J end lost 2 bases, and 8 bases lay between the germline ends. Per germline, CDR1 LNHDA and CDR2 SQIVND (reference sequence). CDR3 length: 13 residues. Written as DNA, the CDR3 is TGTGCCAGTAGTAATTCGACAAACACTGAAGCTTTCTTT. As protein: CASSNSTNTEAFF.

This CDR3 is CASNLHPNTEAFF. The CDR3 DNA sequence: TGTGCCAGCAACCTACACCCGAACACTGAAGCTTTCTTT. This chain uses TRBV9 with TRBJ1-1, with D unclear. The CDR3 totals 13 residues. From germline, CDR1 is SGDLS and CDR2 YYNGEE. V lost 6 bases, J lost 1 base, and 10 bases lay in between.

The chain links TRBV7-2 to TRBJ2-7; D is undetermined. This CDR3 region has 14 residues. Looked up from germline, CDR1 is SGHTA and CDR2 is FQGNSA. Trimming pared 5 bases from V and 3 bases from J, leaving 14 bases between. The DNA of the CDR3 is TGTGCCAGCAGCCTAATGGCAGTGGGCTACGAGCAGTACTTC. It codes for CASSLMAVGYEQYF.

The sample holds many counts of this clonotype. V is TRBV10-3 and J is TRBJ1-1; TRBD1 aligns across 8 bases. The V gene end was trimmed by 6 bases and the J gene end by 1 base; junction bases not matched to a gene: 1. The CDR3 is 13 residues long. Germline CDR1 reads ENHRY; CDR2 reads SYGVKD. CDR3 sequence: CAIRGQENTEAFF. CDR3 DNA: TGTGCCATCAGGGGACAGGAGAACACTGAAGCTTTCTTT.

This clonotype was observed many times. The chain carries TRBV7-9 and TRBJ1-1, with a possible D match to TRBD1 (5 bases). This CDR3 has 13 residues. The germline CDR1 and CDR2 sequences are SEHNR and FQNEAQ (reference sequence). With 5 bases removed from V and 10 bases from J, the gap between germline ends came to 17 bases. CDR3 sequence: CASSPNTPGGAFF. The CDR3 region has the DNA TGTGCCAGCAGCCCCAATACCCCTGGGGGAGCTTTCTTT.